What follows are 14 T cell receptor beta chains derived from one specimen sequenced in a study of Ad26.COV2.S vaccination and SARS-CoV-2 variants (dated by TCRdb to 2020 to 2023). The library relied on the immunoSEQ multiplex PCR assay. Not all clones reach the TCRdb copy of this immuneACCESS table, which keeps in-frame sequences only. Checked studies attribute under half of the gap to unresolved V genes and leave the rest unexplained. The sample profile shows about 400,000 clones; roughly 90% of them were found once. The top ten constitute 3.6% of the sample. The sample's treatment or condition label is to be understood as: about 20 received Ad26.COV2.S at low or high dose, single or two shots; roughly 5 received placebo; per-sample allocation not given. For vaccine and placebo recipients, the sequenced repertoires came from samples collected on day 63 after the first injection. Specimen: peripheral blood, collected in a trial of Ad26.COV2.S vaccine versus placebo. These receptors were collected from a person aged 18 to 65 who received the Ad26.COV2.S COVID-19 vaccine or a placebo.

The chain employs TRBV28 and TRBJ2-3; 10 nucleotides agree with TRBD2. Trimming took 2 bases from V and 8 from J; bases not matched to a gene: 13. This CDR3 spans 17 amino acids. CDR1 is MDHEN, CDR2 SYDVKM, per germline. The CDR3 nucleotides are TGTGCCAGCAGTTTAGTTGTTCAAGCGGGGGGGCCAGGTACGCAGTATTTT. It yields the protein CASSLVVQAGGPGTQYF.

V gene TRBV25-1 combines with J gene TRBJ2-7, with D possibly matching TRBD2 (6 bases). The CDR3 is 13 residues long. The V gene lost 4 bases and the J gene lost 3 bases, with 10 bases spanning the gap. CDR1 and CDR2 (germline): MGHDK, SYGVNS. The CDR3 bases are TGTGCCAGCAGTGTGAACGGGGGCTACGAGCAGTACTTC. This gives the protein CASSVNGGYEQYF.

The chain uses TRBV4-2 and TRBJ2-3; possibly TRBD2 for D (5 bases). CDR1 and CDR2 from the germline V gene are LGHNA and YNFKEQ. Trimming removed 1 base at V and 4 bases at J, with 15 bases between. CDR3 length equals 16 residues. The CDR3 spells CASSQGGVASPDTQYF. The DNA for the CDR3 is TGTGCCAGCAGCCAAGGGGGAGTAGCGAGCCCAGATACGCAGTATTTT.

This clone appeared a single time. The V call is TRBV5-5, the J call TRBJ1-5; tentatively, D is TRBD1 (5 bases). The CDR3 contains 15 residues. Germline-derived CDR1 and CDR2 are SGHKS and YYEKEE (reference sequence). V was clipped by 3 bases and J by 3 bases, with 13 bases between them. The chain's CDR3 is CASSWDLSYNQPQHF. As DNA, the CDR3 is TGTGCCAGCAGCTGGGACCTTAGTTACAATCAGCCCCAGCATTTT.

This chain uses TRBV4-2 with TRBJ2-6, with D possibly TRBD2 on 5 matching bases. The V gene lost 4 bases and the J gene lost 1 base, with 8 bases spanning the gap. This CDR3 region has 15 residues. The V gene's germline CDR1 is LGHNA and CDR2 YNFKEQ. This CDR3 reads CASSRADSGANVLTF. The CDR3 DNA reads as TGTGCCAGCAGCCGAGCGGATTCTGGGGCCAACGTCCTGACTTTC.

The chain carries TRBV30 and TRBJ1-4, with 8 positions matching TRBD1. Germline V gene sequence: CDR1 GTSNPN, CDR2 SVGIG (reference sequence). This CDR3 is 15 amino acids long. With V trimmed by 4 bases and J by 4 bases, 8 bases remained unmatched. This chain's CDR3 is CAWKPGQGYNEKLFF. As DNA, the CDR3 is TGTGCCTGGAAACCAGGACAGGGCTATAATGAAAAACTGTTTTTT.

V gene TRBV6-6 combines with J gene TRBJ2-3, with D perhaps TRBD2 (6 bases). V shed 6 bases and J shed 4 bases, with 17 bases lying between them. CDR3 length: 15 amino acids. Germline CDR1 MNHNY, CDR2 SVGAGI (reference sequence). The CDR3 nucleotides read TGTGCCAGCAGGGAACTCGGGGGTTTCGCAGATACGCAGTATTTT. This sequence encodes CASRELGGFADTQYF.

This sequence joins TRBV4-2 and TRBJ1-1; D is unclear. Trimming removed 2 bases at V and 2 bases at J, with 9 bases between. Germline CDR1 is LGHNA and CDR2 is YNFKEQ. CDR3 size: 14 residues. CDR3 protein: CASSQRATNTEAFF. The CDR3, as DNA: TGTGCCAGCAGCCAACGGGCTACCAACACTGAAGCTTTCTTT.

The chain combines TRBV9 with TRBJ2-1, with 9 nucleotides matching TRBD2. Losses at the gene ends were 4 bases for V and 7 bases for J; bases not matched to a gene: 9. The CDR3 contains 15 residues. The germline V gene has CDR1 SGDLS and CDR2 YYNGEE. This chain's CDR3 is CASSPRAGGANEQFF. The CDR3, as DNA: TGTGCCAGCAGCCCCCGAGCGGGGGGTGCAAATGAGCAGTTCTTC.

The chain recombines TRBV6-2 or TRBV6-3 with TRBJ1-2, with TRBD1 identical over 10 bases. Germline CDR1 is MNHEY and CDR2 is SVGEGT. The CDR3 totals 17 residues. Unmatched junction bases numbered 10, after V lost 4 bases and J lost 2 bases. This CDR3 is CASSSLRTGGLNYGYTF. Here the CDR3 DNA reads TGTGCCAGCAGTTCCCTTCGGACAGGGGGTTTGAACTATGGCTACACCTTC.

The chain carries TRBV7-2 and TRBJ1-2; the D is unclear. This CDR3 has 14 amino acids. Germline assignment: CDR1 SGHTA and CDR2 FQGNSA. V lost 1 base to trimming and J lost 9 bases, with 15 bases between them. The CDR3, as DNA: TGTGCCAGCAGCTTAGTAACCTCCCCATCAAGCTACACCTTC. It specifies CASSLVTSPSSYTF.

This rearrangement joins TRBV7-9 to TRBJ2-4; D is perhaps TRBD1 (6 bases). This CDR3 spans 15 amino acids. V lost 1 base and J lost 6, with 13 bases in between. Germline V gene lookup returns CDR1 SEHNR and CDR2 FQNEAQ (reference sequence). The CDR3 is CASSLGNRVGNIQYF. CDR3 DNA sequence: TGTGCCAGCAGCTTAGGAAACAGGGTCGGAAACATTCAGTACTTC.

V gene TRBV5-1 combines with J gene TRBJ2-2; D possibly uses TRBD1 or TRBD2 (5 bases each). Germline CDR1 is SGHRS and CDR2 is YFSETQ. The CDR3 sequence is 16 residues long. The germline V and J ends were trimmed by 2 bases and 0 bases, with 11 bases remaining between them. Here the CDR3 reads CASSLMGRTNTGELFF. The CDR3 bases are TGCGCCAGCAGCTTAATGGGACGGACGAACACCGGGGAGCTGTTTTTT.

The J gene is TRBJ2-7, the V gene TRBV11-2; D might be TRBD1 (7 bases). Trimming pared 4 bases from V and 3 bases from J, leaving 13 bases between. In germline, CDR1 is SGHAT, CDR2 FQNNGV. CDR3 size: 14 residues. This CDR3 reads CASSYPRGDYEQYF. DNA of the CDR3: TGTGCCAGCAGCTACCCCAGGGGGGACTACGAGCAGTACTTC.